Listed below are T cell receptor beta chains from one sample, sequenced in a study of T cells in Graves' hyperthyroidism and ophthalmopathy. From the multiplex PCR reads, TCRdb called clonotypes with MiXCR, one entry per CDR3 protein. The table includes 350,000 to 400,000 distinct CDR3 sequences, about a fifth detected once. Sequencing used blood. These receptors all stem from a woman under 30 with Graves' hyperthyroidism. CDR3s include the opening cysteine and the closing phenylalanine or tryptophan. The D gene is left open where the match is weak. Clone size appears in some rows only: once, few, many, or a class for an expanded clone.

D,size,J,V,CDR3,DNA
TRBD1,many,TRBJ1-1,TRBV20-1,CSARVEGGEWDTEAFF,TGCAGTGCTAGAGTGGAAGGGGGCGAATGGGACACTGAAGCTTTCTTT
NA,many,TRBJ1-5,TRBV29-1,CSVGSSYNQPQHF,TGCAGCGTTGGGTCGTCCTACAATCAGCCCCAGCATTTT
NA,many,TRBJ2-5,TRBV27,CASSLFSRSGETQYF,TGTGCCAGCAGTTTATTTTCCCGGTCCGGGGAGACCCAGTACTTC
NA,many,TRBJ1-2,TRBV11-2,CASSTEVVVRARGYTF,TGTGCCAGCAGCACAGAGGTGGTGGTTAGGGCGAGGGGCTACACCTTC
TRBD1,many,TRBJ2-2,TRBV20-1,CSAREQGAGGELFF,TGCAGTGCTAGAGAACAGGGGGCGGGCGGGGAGCTGTTTTTT
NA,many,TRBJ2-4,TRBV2,CASTPAAGKAKNIQYF,TGTGCCAGCACCCCTGCGGCAGGGAAAGCCAAAAACATTCAGTACTTC
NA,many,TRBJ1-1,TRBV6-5,CASSFTSRNTEAFF,TGTGCCAGCAGTTTCACCAGCCGGAACACTGAAGCTTTCTTT
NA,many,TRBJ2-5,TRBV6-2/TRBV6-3,CASTPGGSGTQYF,TGTGCCAGCACCCCAGGGGGTAGCGGAACCCAGTACTTC
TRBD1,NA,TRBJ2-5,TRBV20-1,CSARDPPTGQETQYF,TGCAGTGCTAGAGATCCCCCGACAGGGCAAGAGACCCAGTACTTC
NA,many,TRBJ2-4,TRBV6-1,CASSEGGQNIQYF,TGTGCCAGCAGTGAAGGAGGACAGAACATTCAGTACTTC
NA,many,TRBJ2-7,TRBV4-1,CASGPETVPSYEQYF,TGCGCCAGCGGACCTGAGACGGTCCCCTCCTACGAGCAGTACTTC
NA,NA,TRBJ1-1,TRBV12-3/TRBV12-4,CASILGGVNTEAFF,TGTGCCAGCATTCTGGGCGGCGTGAACACTGAAGCTTTCTTT
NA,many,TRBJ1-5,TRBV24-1,CATSVGQGPYGYQPQHF,TGTGCCACCAGTGTGGGGCAGGGGCCGTATGGGTATCAGCCCCAGCATTTT
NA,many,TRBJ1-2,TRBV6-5,CASSYSMAADGYTF,TGTGCCAGCAGTTACTCGATGGCAGCCGATGGCTACACCTTC
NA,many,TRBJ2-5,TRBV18,CASSPPATTETQYF,TGTGCCAGCTCACCCCCCGCGACGACGGAGACCCAGTACTTC
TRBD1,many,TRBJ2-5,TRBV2,CANSDLGQAQETQYF,TGTGCCAACAGCGATTTAGGACAGGCCCAAGAGACCCAGTACTTC
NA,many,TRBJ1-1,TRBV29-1,CSVEDPLGQAEAFF,TGCAGCGTTGAAGACCCTTTAGGGCAGGCTGAAGCTTTCTTT
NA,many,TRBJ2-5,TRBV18,CASSPDGQFWPGETQYF,TGTGCCAGCTCCCCCGACGGACAGTTTTGGCCAGGGGAGACCCAGTACTTC
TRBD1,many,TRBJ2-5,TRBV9,CASSPRAGTGEQETQYF,TGTGCCAGCAGTCCTAGGGCGGGGACAGGAGAACAAGAGACCCAGTACTTC
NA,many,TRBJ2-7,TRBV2,CASSEGDGYEQYF,TGTGCCAGCAGTGAAGGAGACGGGTACGAGCAGTACTTC
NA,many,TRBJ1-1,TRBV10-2,CASSRGPGNTEAFF,TGCGCCAGCAGCCGAGGGCCTGGGAACACTGAAGCTTTCTTT
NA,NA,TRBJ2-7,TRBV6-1,CASKGIQRTYEQYF,TGTGCCAGCAAGGGGATACAGAGGACCTACGAGCAGTACTTC
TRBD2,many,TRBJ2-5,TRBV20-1,CSADGNDNLAGETQYF,TGCAGTGCTGATGGAAATGACAATCTAGCGGGGGAGACCCAGTACTTC
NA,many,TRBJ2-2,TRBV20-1,CSAARDQHTGELFF,TGCAGTGCTGCACGGGACCAACACACCGGGGAGCTGTTTTTT